A selection of T cell receptor beta chains follows, all from one sample in a study of regulatory T cells in long-lasting Graves disease. TCRdb used MiXCR to reprocess the multiplex PCR reads, holding one entry per CDR3 protein. Of about 470,000 distinct CDR3 sequences in the sample, 20% to 25% are singletons; the top ten hold roughly 6.9%. The starting material was peripheral blood mononuclear cells (PBMCs), obtained when the disease was refractory, from a patient treated with antithyroid drugs. The receptors stem from a female donor with Graves disease. The CDR3 runs from the conserved cysteine through the conserved F or W. The D gene is left open where the match is weak. For some rows the clone size is stated as once, few or many, or as a class when expanded; others skip it.

CDR3 DNA: TGTGCCAGCAGTTTAGCCGAACCCTACGAGCAGTACTTC
CDR3 protein: CASSLAEPYEQYF
J gene: TRBJ2-7
D gene: -
V gene: TRBV27
clone size: many

CDR3 DNA: TGCAGCGTTGCGCGGCAGCGCAACACTGAAGCTTTCTTT
CDR3 protein: CSVARQRNTEAFF
J gene: TRBJ1-1
D gene: -
V gene: TRBV29-1
clone size: many

CDR3 DNA: TGTGCCAGCTCACTATGGACAGGGACGACCTACGAGCAGTACTTC
CDR3 protein: CASSLWTGTTYEQYF
J gene: TRBJ2-7
D gene: TRBD1
V gene: TRBV18
clone size: -

CDR3 DNA: TGTGCCAGCAGTTTCCTAGCGGGAACCACAGATACGCAGTATTTT
CDR3 protein: CASSFLAGTTDTQYF
J gene: TRBJ2-3
D gene: TRBD2
V gene: TRBV12-3/TRBV12-4
clone size: -

CDR3 DNA: TGTGCCAGCAGTGGCTTGAGGGGTCGGAGAGATCTCGTACGCACTGAAGCTTTCTTT
CDR3 protein: CASSGLRGRRDLVRTEAFF
J gene: TRBJ1-1
D gene: -
V gene: TRBV6-1
clone size: few

CDR3 DNA: TGCGCCAGCAGCCCCAGGGACAGATCTAACTATGGCTACACCTTC
CDR3 protein: CASSPRDRSNYGYTF
J gene: TRBJ1-2
D gene: TRBD1
V gene: TRBV4-1
clone size: -

CDR3 DNA: TGTGCCAGCAGCCCCGCAGGGTGGGCTAGCGAGCAGTACTTC
CDR3 protein: CASSPAGWASEQYF
J gene: TRBJ2-7
D gene: -
V gene: TRBV7-2
clone size: many

CDR3 DNA: TGTGCCAGCAGCCCCAGCGGGGGCGTCACAGATACGCAGTATTTT
CDR3 protein: CASSPSGGVTDTQYF
J gene: TRBJ2-3
D gene: TRBD2
V gene: TRBV12-3/TRBV12-4
clone size: -

CDR3 DNA: TGCGCCAGCAGCGAGGAGGGAGGCACTGAAGCTTTCTTT
CDR3 protein: CASSEEGGTEAFF
J gene: TRBJ1-1
D gene: -
V gene: TRBV5-1
clone size: few

CDR3 DNA: TGTGCCAGCAGCCAAGATTATGGTAGGGCCTACAATGAGCAGTTCTTC
CDR3 protein: CASSQDYGRAYNEQFF
J gene: TRBJ2-1
D gene: -
V gene: TRBV3-1
clone size: -

CDR3 DNA: TGTGCCAGCAGTTTGGGACAGCGAATTGAAGCTTTCTTT
CDR3 protein: CASSLGQRIEAFF
J gene: TRBJ1-1
D gene: TRBD1
V gene: TRBV28
clone size: many

CDR3 DNA: TGTGCCAGCAGTTTGGAACCGACAGGCTACGAGCAGTACTTC
CDR3 protein: CASSLEPTGYEQYF
J gene: TRBJ2-7
D gene: -
V gene: TRBV12-3/TRBV12-4
clone size: many

CDR3 DNA: TGTGCCACCAGTGATTTGTGGACAGGGGCCGCTTTCTTT
CDR3 protein: CATSDLWTGAAFF
J gene: TRBJ1-1
D gene: TRBD1
V gene: TRBV24-1
clone size: -

CDR3 DNA: TGTGCCAGCAGCCTTTCCCTTAAAGGAGACAGGGACTATGGCTACACCTTC
CDR3 protein: CASSLSLKGDRDYGYTF
J gene: TRBJ1-2
D gene: TRBD1
V gene: TRBV5-5
clone size: many

CDR3 DNA: TGTGCCAGCACCCCCGACACAGATACGCAGTATTTT
CDR3 protein: CASTPDTDTQYF
J gene: TRBJ2-3
D gene: -
V gene: TRBV2
clone size: many

CDR3 DNA: TGTGCCAGCAGGCACCCCCGGGGACTAGCACAGCAAGAGACCCAGTACTTC
CDR3 protein: CASRHPRGLAQQETQYF
J gene: TRBJ2-5
D gene: TRBD2
V gene: TRBV6-1
clone size: many

CDR3 DNA: TGTGCCAGCAGCCATGGGATGGATACGCAGTATTTT
CDR3 protein: CASSHGMDTQYF
J gene: TRBJ2-3
D gene: -
V gene: TRBV3-1
clone size: -

CDR3 DNA: TGTGCCAGCAGCGCGTATGGACTAAAGCAGTACTTC
CDR3 protein: CASSAYGLKQYF
J gene: TRBJ2-7
D gene: -
V gene: TRBV13
clone size: -

CDR3 DNA: TGTGCCAGCAGCTTAGATGTGAACACTGAAGCTTTCTTT
CDR3 protein: CASSLDVNTEAFF
J gene: TRBJ1-1
D gene: -
V gene: TRBV7-9
clone size: few

CDR3 DNA: TGTGCCACCTCACCCCGGACATCCCCGGAGGAGCAGTACTTC
CDR3 protein: CATSPRTSPEEQYF
J gene: TRBJ2-7
D gene: -
V gene: TRBV24-1
clone size: many

CDR3 DNA: TGTGCCAGCAGCAGACAGAGAGATGGAAACACCATATATTTT
CDR3 protein: CASSRQRDGNTIYF
J gene: TRBJ1-3
D gene: -
V gene: TRBV6-1
clone size: few

CDR3 DNA: TGTGCCAGCAGCCAACCCCCCGCGGGAGGGCGGCCCTACGAGCAGTACTTC
CDR3 protein: CASSQPPAGGRPYEQYF
J gene: TRBJ2-7
D gene: TRBD2
V gene: TRBV4-2
clone size: -